This T cell receptor beta chain was found in a study of blood T cell repertoires in COVID-19. Using immunoSEQ multiplex PCR, the repertoire was profiled, and TCRdb retains in-frame clones only, with some absent. This table holds about 16,000 clones, under 95% found once. The CDR3 runs 13 residues. V was pared by 7 bases and J by 0 bases, with 8 bases between. Germline values: CDR1 SNHLY, CDR2 FYNNEI. Material: peripheral blood. This receptor was obtained from a man in his sixties with active COVID-19. The chain joins TRBV2 to TRBJ2-3; D is unclear. CDR3 sequence reads: CASTLGSTDTQYF. CDR3 bases: TGTGCCAGCACCCTAGGAAGCACAGATACGCAGTATTTT.